Shown below are 8 T cell receptor beta chains from a single sample sequenced in a study of T cell responses to AZD1222 COVID-19 vaccine. This table comes from immunoSEQ multiplex PCR, and its TCRdb copy is limited to in-frame clones, with some not included. The data hold roughly 140,000 clones, with 85% to 95% observed a single time. The material sequenced was peripheral blood, taken after recovery from COVID-19. The source of these receptors is an adult who had recovered from COVID-19.

The V gene is TRBV21-1, the J gene TRBJ2-3; the table's D call TRBD1 went unverified against the DNA. TRBV21-1 represents a pseudogene. CDR3 length: 17 amino acids. The DNA of the CDR3 is TGTGCCAGCAGCAAATGGGGGACAGGGGGGAACGCAGATACGCAGTATTTT. Amino acids: CASSKWGTGGNADTQYF.

V is TRBV29-1 and J is TRBJ2-2, with 7 bases matching TRBD2. The V gene's germline CDR1 is SQVTM and CDR2 ANQGSEA. J gave up 4 bases and V 2 bases, and 4 bases lay outside the gene matches. CDR3 length: 14 residues. The CDR3 sequence is CSVELGGSTGELFF. CDR3 sequence (DNA): TGCAGCGTTGAATTGGGGGGGAGCACCGGGGAGCTGTTTTTT.

The J gene is TRBJ1-2, the V gene TRBV12-3 or TRBV12-4; 10 nucleotides agree with TRBD1. V dropped 6 bases and J dropped 10; count of bases not matched to a gene: 8. This CDR3 is built from 13 residues. CDR3 sequence (DNA): TGTGCCAGCAGACGACAGGGGGCGGTCTCCTACACCTTC. It is translated as CASRRQGAVSYTF.

This chain uses TRBV19 with TRBJ1-5, with D tentatively TRBD1 (6 bases). This CDR3 is 12 amino acids long. V was trimmed by 8 bases and J by 4 bases, leaving 9 bases between them. Germline V gives CDR1 LNHDA, CDR2 SQIVND (reference sequence). The CDR3 sequence is CASRGPNQPQHF. CDR3 coding DNA: TGTGCCAGTCGGGGGCCGAATCAGCCCCAGCATTTT.

The chain employs TRBV27 and TRBJ2-3; D remains ambiguous. The CDR3 has 16 amino acids. Germline CDR1 and CDR2: MNHEY and SMNVEV (reference sequence). V lost 6 bases to trimming and J lost 2 bases, with 18 bases between them. CDR3 sequence (DNA): TGTGCCAGCAGAGTTTCCCCCCTGGGGTACACAGATACGCAGTATTTT. This gives the protein CASRVSPLGYTDTQYF.

The chain links TRBV24-1 to TRBJ2-2; 8 nucleotides align to TRBD1. V lost 2 bases and J lost 6; bases outside the gene matches: 10. The CDR3 covers 17 residues. Germline V gene lookup returns CDR1 KGHDR and CDR2 SFDVKD. The CDR3 here is CATSDSSQGAGAGELFF. The CDR3 coding sequence is TGTGCCACCAGTGATTCTTCCCAGGGGGCTGGTGCCGGGGAGCTGTTTTTT.

The chain combines TRBV5-1 with TRBJ2-5; D call uncertain. Trimming removed 0 bases from V and 3 bases from J, with 6 bases in between. This CDR3 has 13 amino acids. CDR1 and CDR2 (germline): SGHRS, YFSETQ. CDR3 DNA sequence: TGCGCCAGCAGCTTGGCCAGCAAAGAGACCCAGTACTTC. It codes for CASSLASKETQYF. The complete variable domain, with remaining parts taken from reference TRBV5-1 and TRBJ2-5, reads KAGVTQTPRYLIKTRGQQVTLSCSPISGHRSVSWYQQTPGQGLQFLFEYFSETQRNKGNFPGRFSGRQFSNSRSEMNVSTLELGDSALYLCASSLASKETQYFGPGTRLLVL.

The chain combines TRBV2 with TRBJ2-2; D gene unclear. The CDR3 sequence is 14 residues long. Trimming left V 3 bases short and J 5 bases short, with 10 bases between. Germline lookup yields CDR1 SNHLY and CDR2 FYNNEI. The CDR3 DNA reads TGTGCCAGCAGTGATAGGCAGGAAACCGGGGAGCTGTTTTTT. It specifies CASSDRQETGELFF.